This T cell receptor (beta chain) was profiled in a study of shared clonotypes between healthy human individuals. General study findings and limits: Of the naive CD4 clonotypes, around 4.7% were shared across a handful of donors. Clonotypes which were not shared had lower generation probabilities than clonotypes that all four donors shared. Naive subsets tended to show greater estimated richness than memory subsets.

There are 17 residues in the CDR3. The germline V gene has CDR1 SGHDT and CDR2 YYEEEE. V dropped 0 bases and J dropped 0 bases, with 13 bases sitting between them. Each subset's genomic DNA was shared equally among a number of immunoSEQ plates. This table comes from immunoSEQ multiplex PCR, and its TCRdb copy is limited to in-frame clones, with some not included. The sample contains under 1,100,000 clones, about 75% of which appear only once. Points on this clone: Its antigen is undetermined.

The sample comprised memory CD4+ T cells sorted from blood. As for subset: CD45RA-negative fraction. The TCR originated in a man between 18 and 29 years old in good health. The J gene is TRBJ1-5, the V gene TRBV5-6, with D hard to call. The CDR3 region is CASSLGARPYSNQPQHF. DNA for the CDR3: TGTGCCAGCAGCTTGGGGGCCAGGCCCTATAGCAATCAGCCCCAGCATTTT.